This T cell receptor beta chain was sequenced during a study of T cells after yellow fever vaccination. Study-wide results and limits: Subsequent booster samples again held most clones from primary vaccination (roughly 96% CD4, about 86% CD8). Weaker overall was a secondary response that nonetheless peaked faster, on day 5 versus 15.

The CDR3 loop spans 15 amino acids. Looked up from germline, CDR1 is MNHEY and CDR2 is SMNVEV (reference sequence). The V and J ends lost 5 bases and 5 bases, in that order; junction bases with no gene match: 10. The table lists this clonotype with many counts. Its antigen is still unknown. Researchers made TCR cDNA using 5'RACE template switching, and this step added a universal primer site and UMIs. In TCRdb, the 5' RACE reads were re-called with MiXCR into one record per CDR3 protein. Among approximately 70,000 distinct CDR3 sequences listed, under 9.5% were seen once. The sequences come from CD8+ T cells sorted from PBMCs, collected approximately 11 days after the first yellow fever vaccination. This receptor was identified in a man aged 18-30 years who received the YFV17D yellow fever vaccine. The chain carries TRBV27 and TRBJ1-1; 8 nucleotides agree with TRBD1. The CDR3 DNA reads TGTGCCAGCAGTCTCACCGGACAGGGAGGGACTGAAGCTTTCTTT. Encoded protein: CASSLTGQGGTEAFF.